This T cell receptor (beta chain) appears in the sequencing data of a study of blood T cell repertoires in COVID-19. Study background: Both acute and convalescent COVID-19 samples were obtained from the United States, Italy and Spain.

The participants were between about 18 and 90 years old and came from 20 to 30 US areas. Original processing notes: Estimation of nucleated cell counts relied on the amplification of reference gene primers. TCRdb's copy holds only in-frame clones and misses some; the assay was immunoSEQ multiplex PCR. That table supplies the V and J calls and clone size; D and trimming were determined from the DNA. The repertoire has 200,000 to 250,000 clones, approximately 88% of them found once; the top ten carry around 3.6%. The ends lost 3 bases at V and 3 bases at J; junction bases unmatched: 10. Germline assignment: CDR1 MNHEY and CDR2 SMNVEV (reference sequence). The CDR3 spans 16 residues.

The sequencing sample was made of PBMCs or T cells enriched from blood (not recorded which). This chain uses TRBV27 with TRBJ2-7; 8 nucleotides line up with TRBD2. The TCR comes from a woman aged 25-40 years who had been exposed to COVID-19. The CDR3 protein is CASSFRTSPVGYEQYF. Here the CDR3 DNA reads TGTGCCAGCAGTTTCAGGACTAGCCCCGTAGGCTACGAGCAGTACTTC.